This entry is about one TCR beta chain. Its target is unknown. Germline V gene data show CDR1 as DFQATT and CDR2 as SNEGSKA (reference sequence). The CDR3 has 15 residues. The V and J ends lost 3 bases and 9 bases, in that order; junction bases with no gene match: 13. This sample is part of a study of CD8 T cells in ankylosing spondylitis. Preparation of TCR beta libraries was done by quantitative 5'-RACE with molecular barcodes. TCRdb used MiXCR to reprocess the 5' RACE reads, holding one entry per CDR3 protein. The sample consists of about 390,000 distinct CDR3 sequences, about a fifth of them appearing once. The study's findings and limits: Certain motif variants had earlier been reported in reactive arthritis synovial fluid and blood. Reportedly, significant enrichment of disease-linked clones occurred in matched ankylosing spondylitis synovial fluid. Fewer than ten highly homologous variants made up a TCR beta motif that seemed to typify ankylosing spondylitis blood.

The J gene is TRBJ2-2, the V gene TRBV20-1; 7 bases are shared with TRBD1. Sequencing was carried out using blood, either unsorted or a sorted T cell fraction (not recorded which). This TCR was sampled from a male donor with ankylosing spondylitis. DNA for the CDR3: TGCAGTGCTAGTGGGACAGCTTCCCTACGTCGGGAGCTGTTTTTT. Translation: CSASGTASLRRELFF.